These 20 T cell receptor beta chains came from one sample sequenced in a study of blood T cell repertoires in COVID-19. The table came from immunoSEQ multiplex PCR; TCRdb's copy has only in-frame clones and leaves some out. The sample consists of about 320,000 clones, roughly nine tenths of them appearing once. What was sequenced was peripheral blood. These receptors were collected from a man in his late teens or twenties who had recovered from COVID-19.

V is TRBV3-1 (or the pseudogene TRBV3-2) and J is TRBJ1-2, with a possible D match to TRBD1 (5 bases). V was cut by 0 bases and J by 2 bases, with 7 bases left in between. Germline V lookup: CDR1 LGHDT, CDR2 YNNKEL (reference sequence). CDR3 length equals 14 residues. CDR3 coding DNA: TGTGCCAGCAGCCAAGAACGGGGGAACTATGGCTACACCTTC. It encodes CASSQERGNYGYTF.

The V call is TRBV20-1, the J call TRBJ2-1; TRBD1 might be the D (6 bases). V was shortened by 3 bases and J by 10 bases, with 19 bases between the two germline ends. The CDR3 spans 14 residues. Germline V gene lookup returns CDR1 DFQATT and CDR2 SNEGSKA (reference sequence). As DNA, the CDR3 is TGCAGTGCTAGTGGCCGACAGGCGACCCGCGAGCAGTTCTTC. This gives the protein CSASGRQATREQFF.

This chain uses TRBV7-9 with TRBJ2-5, with 8 bases that match TRBD2. The CDR3 has 19 residues. Germline V gene data show CDR1 as SEHNR and CDR2 as FQNEAQ (reference sequence). V lost 1 base, J lost 3 bases, and 16 bases stayed unmatched. The CDR3 bases are TGTGCCAGCAGCTTAGTTCTCGGTATAGCGGGAAGGCTCGAAGAGACCCAGTACTTC. This encodes CASSLVLGIAGRLEETQYF. Using reference TRBV7-9 and TRBJ2-5 for the parts outside the CDR3, the full variable domain is DTGVSQNPRHKITKRGQNVTFRCDPISEHNRLYWYRQTLGQGPEFLTYFQNEAQLEKSRLLSDRFSAERPKGSFSTLEIQRTEQGDSAMYLCASSLVLGIAGRLEETQYFGPGTRLLVL.

The J gene is TRBJ2-1, the V gene TRBV19; 13 bases are a match to TRBD2. The CDR3 sequence is 14 residues long. Germline CDR1 LNHDA, CDR2 SQIVND (reference sequence). The ends lost 10 bases at V and 9 bases at J; junction bases unmatched: 9. The chain's CDR3 is CATKGTSGTSEQFF. The CDR3 coding sequence is TGTGCCACCAAAGGGACTAGCGGGACAAGTGAGCAGTTCTTC.

The rearrangement joins TRBV5-4 to TRBJ2-5, with TRBD2 identical over 10 bases. Germline-derived CDR1 and CDR2 are SGHNT and YYREEE (reference sequence). This CDR3 region has 16 residues. V was clipped by 4 bases and J by 2 bases; unmatched bases: 8. Here the CDR3 reads CASSIQRGGQQETQYF. CDR3 nucleotide sequence: TGTGCCAGCAGCATCCAGCGGGGGGGTCAACAAGAGACCCAGTACTTC.

This clone has a handful of counts. The chain is built from TRBV5-1 and TRBJ2-7; 10 bases agree with TRBD2. V lost 5 bases to trimming and J lost 3 bases; unmatched junction nucleotides: 11. Germline loops: CDR1 SGHRS, CDR2 YFSETQ. The CDR3 covers 16 residues. The DNA of the CDR3 is TGCGCCAGCAGTAAACTAGCGGGAACTTCTAACTACGAGCAGTACTTC. Its protein product is CASSKLAGTSNYEQYF. Supplemented by reference TRBV5-1 and TRBJ2-7, the full variable domain reads KAGVTQTPRYLIKTRGQQVTLSCSPISGHRSVSWYQQTPGQGLQFLFEYFSETQRNKGNFPGRFSGRQFSNSRSEMNVSTLELGDSALYLCASSKLAGTSNYEQYFGPGTRLTVT.

About this clone itself: The junction shows a germline mismatch at one end, possibly a read error. The chain combines TRBV29-1 with TRBJ1-1, with TRBD1 matching 9 bases. Germline assignment: CDR1 SQVTM and CDR2 ANQGSEA. This CDR3 has 12 residues. The DNA for the CDR3 is TGCAGCGTTCGGATTTCGTACAGGGGGCTGGAATTT. Protein product: CSVRISYRGLEF.

This clone was picked up many times. This chain joins TRBV5-1 and TRBJ2-3, with 14 bases fitting TRBD2. Germline CDR1 reads SGHRS; CDR2 reads YFSETQ. There are 17 residues in the CDR3. V lost 4 bases and J lost 3; bases outside the gene matches: 7. The DNA for the CDR3 is TGCGCCAGCAGCCGGGGGACTAGCGGGGGATATACAGATACGCAGTATTTT. Its translation: CASSRGTSGGYTDTQYF.

Only one count was recorded for this clone. The chain couples TRBV29-1 to TRBJ1-1; D call uncertain. Looked up from germline, CDR1 is SQVTM and CDR2 is ANQGSEA. The CDR3 is 13 residues long. With 1 base removed from V and 0 bases from J, the gap between germline ends came to 6 bases. The CDR3 DNA sequence: TGCAGCGTTGAAGCCTATATGAACACTGAAGCTTTCTTT. Translating it yields CSVEAYMNTEAFF.

V and J are TRBV15 and TRBJ1-1; 8 positions match TRBD1. Germline assignment: CDR1 LNHNV and CDR2 YYDKDF (reference sequence). V shed 6 bases and J 4 bases; nucleotides not matched to a gene: 4. This CDR3 region has 13 residues. The chain's CDR3 is CATRITGGTEAFF. The CDR3 nucleotides are TGTGCCACCAGAATTACAGGGGGCACTGAAGCTTTCTTT.

This chain connects TRBV10-3 to TRBJ2-2; TRBD1 matches at 10 bases. V was pared by 0 bases and J by 6 bases, with 1 base of the junction left unmatched. CDR3 length equals 15 residues. CDR1 and CDR2 (germline): ENHRY, SYGVKD. The CDR3 reads CAISESGTGAGELFF. In nucleotides, the CDR3 is TGTGCCATCAGTGAGTCAGGGACAGGGGCCGGGGAGCTGTTTTTT.

The gene calls are TRBV5-4 and TRBJ2-7; perhaps TRBD1 as D (6 bases). CDR1 is SGHNT, CDR2 YYREEE, per germline (reference sequence). The CDR3 runs 14 residues. V lost 5 bases, J lost 6 bases, and 18 bases lay in between. DNA for the CDR3: TGTGCCAGCAGAGAGACAGGTGGGTCCGGCGAGCAGTACTTC. Translation: CASRETGGSGEQYF.

This clone was detected once. One end of the junction is discordant with germline, which a read error may explain. The gene calls are TRBV7-7 and TRBJ2-5, with D possibly being TRBD1 (6 bases). The CDR3 is 15 amino acids. CDR1 SSHAT and CDR2 FNYEAQ come from the germline V gene (reference sequence). In DNA, the CDR3 is TGTGCTAGCAGCCCCTCGACAGGAGGATCAGAGACCCAGTACTTC. Its translation is CASSPSTGGSETQYF.

V is TRBV25-1 and J is TRBJ2-7; 7 bases are a match to TRBD1. V gave up 5 bases and J gave up 1 base; unmatched junction bases: 8. Per germline, CDR1 MGHDK and CDR2 SYGVNS. The CDR3 sequence is 15 residues long. As DNA, the CDR3 is TGTGCCAGCAGTTCCCAAGGGGACAGTTCCTACGAGCAGTACTTC. Amino acid sequence: CASSSQGDSSYEQYF.

CDR3: CASSLMTSGSSDTQYF. In DNA, the CDR3 is TGTGCCAGCAGCTTAATGACTAGCGGGAGTTCCGATACGCAGTATTTT. The rearrangement joins TRBV5-4 to TRBJ2-3; 12 bases match TRBD2. V lost 2 bases and J lost 6; bases outside the gene matches: 7. In germline, CDR1 is SGHNT, CDR2 YYREEE (reference sequence). The CDR3 extends over 16 amino acids.

This clone was found once. The chain has TRBV10-3 and TRBJ1-1; TRBD1 aligns across 9 bases. This CDR3 is 13 amino acids long. Unmatched junction bases numbered 5, after V lost 11 bases and J lost 1 base. Germline V gene lookup returns CDR1 ENHRY and CDR2 SYGVKD. This chain's CDR3 is CAVRGQGNTEAFF. The CDR3 DNA sequence: TGTGCCGTTAGGGGACAGGGGAACACTGAAGCTTTCTTT.

The genes are TRBV19 and TRBJ2-3, with TRBD2 identical over 11 bases. Trimming removed 4 bases from V and 4 bases from J; junction bases left unmatched: 7. The CDR3 is 16 amino acids. CDR1 LNHDA and CDR2 SQIVND come from the germline V gene (reference sequence). The DNA of the CDR3 is TGTGCCAGTAGTACCCTAGCGGGAGGTAGGGCAGATACGCAGTATTTT. Translated, it gives CASSTLAGGRADTQYF.

This clone has just one count. The genes are TRBV21-1 and TRBJ2-4; TRBD1, the table's D call, was not compared with the DNA. TRBV21-1 is a recognized pseudogene. This CDR3 has 17 residues. CDR3 residues: CASSKLDRPLAKNIQYF. In DNA form, the CDR3 reads TGTGCCAGCAGCAAATTGGACAGACCCTTAGCCAAAAACATTCAGTACTTC.

The chain carries TRBV29-1 and TRBJ2-5; 10 bases map to TRBD1. The CDR3 extends over 13 amino acids. Looked up from germline, CDR1 is SQVTM and CDR2 is ANQGSEA. Trimming cost V 7 bases and J 3 bases; bases outside gene matches: 5. The CDR3 here is CSESGTGEETQYF. In DNA form, the CDR3 reads TGCAGCGAATCCGGGACAGGGGAAGAGACCCAGTACTTC.

In DNA form, the CDR3 reads TGTGCCAGTAGCAACGGAGGATTCACAGATACGCAGTATTTT. Its translation: CASSNGGFTDTQYF. The rearrangement uses TRBV19 and TRBJ2-3, with D tentatively TRBD2 (5 bases). Trimming cost V 6 bases and J 2 bases, with 12 bases left between them. Per germline, CDR1 LNHDA and CDR2 SQIVND (reference sequence). The CDR3 has 14 residues.